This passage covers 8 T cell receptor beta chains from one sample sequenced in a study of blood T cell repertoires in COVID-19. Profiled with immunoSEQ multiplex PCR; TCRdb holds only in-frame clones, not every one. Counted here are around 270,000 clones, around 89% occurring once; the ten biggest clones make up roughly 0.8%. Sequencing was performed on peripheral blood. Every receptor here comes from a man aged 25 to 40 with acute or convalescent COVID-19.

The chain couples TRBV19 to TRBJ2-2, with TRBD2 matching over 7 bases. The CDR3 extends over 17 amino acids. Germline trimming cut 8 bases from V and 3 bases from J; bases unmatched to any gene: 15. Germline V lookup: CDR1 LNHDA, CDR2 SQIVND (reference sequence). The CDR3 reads CASLGPWASGDTGELFF. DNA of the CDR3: TGTGCCAGTCTAGGCCCGTGGGCTAGCGGTGACACCGGGGAGCTGTTTTTT.

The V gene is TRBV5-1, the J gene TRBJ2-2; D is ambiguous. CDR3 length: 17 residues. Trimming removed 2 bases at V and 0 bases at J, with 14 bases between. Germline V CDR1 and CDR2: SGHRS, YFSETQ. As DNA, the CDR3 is TGCGCCAGCAGCTTATTCACTCTAACCCCGAACACCGGGGAGCTGTTTTTT. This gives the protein CASSLFTLTPNTGELFF.

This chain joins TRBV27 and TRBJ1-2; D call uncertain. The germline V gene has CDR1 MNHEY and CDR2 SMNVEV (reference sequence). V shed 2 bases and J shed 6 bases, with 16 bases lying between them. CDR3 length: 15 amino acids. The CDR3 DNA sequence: TGTGCCAGCAGTTTAGTGGGTGGAGCGGTAGATGGCTACACCTTC. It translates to CASSLVGGAVDGYTF.

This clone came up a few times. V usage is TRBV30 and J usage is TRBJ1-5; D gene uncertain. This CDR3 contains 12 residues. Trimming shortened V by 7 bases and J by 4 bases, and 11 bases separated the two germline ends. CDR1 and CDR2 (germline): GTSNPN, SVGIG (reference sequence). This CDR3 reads CAFGRENQPQHF. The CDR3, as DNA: TGTGCCTTCGGACGGGAAAATCAGCCCCAGCATTTT.

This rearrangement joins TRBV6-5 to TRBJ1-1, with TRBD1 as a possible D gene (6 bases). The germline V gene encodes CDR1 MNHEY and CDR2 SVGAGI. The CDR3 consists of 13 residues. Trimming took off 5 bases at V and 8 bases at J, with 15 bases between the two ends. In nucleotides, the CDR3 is TGTGCCAGCAGTCCTTTCTCAGGGGTGGAAGCTTTCTTT. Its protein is CASSPFSGVEAFF.

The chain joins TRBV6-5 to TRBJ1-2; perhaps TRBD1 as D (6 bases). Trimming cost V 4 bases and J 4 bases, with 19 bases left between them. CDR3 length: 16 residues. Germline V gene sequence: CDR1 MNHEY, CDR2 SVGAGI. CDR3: CASSSTTTGIVYGYTF. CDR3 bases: TGTGCCAGCAGTTCAACAACTACAGGGATAGTCTATGGCTACACCTTC.

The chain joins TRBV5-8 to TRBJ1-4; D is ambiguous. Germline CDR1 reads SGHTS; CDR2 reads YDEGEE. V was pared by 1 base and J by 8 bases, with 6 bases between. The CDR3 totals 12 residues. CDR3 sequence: CASSLPGEKLFF. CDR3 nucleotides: TGTGCCAGCAGCTTGCCAGGAGAAAAACTGTTTTTT. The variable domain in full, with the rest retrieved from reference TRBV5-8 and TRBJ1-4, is EAGVTQSPTHLIKTRGQQATLRCSPISGHTSVYWYQQALGLGLQFLLWYDEGEERNRGNFPPRFSGRQFPNYSSELNVNALELEDSALYLCASSLPGEKLFFGSGTQLSVL.

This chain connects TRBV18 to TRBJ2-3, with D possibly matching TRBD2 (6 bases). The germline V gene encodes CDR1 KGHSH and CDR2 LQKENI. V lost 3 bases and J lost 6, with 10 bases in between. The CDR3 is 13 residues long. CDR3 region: CASSPRERDTQYF. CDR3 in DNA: TGTGCCAGCTCACCCCGGGAGCGGGATACGCAGTATTTT. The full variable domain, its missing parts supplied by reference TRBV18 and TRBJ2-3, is NAGVMQNPRHLVRRRGQEARLRCSPMKGHSHVYWYRQLPEEGLKFMVYLQKENIIDESGMPKERFSAEFPKEGPSILRIQQVVRGDSAAYFCASSPRERDTQYFGPGTRLTVL.